This TCR beta chain was sequenced in a study of human thymus T cells. Study-wide findings and caveats: In thymic and blood repertoires alike, V and J usage looked biased.

Corrective surgery for congenital heart defects was being performed on the healthy Finnish infants who served as donors. Genomic DNA was extracted from every available blood leukocyte. Method: immunoSEQ multiplex PCR; TCRdb's copy keeps in-frame clones and lacks some. The repertoire includes just over 45,000 clones, approximately 95% of them detected once, and about 0.16% sits in the top ten. A remark on this clone: Its specificity is not known.

The source is a girl less than two years old with a congenital heart defect but otherwise immunologically healthy. The specimen was blood.

Here the CDR3 reads CASSQVRSSAKNIQYF. The CDR3 DNA reads TGCGCCAGCAGCCAAGTTAGGAGTTCAGCCAAAAACATTCAGTACTTC. This chain links TRBV4-1 with TRBJ2-4; D is ambiguous. The CDR3 totals 16 residues. Germline loops: CDR1 MGHRA, CDR2 YSYEKL. V dropped 1 base and J dropped 0 bases, with 10 bases sitting between them.